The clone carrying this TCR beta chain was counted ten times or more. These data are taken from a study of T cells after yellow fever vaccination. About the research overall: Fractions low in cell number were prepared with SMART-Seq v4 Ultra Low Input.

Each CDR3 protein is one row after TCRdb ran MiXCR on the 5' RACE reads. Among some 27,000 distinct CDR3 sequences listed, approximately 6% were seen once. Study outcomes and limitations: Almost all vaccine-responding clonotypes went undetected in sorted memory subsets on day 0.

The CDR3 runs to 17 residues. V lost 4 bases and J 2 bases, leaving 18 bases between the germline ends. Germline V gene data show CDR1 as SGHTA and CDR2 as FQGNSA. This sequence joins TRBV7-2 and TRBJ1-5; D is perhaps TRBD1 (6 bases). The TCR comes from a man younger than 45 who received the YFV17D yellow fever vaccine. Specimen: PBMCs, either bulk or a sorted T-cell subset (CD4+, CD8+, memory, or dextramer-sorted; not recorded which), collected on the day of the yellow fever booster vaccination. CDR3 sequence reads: CASSSTWGSGGNQPQHF. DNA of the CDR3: TGTGCCAGCAGCTCCACCTGGGGGTCAGGGGGCAATCAGCCCCAGCATTTT.